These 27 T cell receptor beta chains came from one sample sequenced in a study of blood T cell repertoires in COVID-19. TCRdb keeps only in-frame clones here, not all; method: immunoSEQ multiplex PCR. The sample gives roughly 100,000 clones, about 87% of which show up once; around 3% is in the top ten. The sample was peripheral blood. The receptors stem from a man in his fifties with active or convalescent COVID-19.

This CDR3 reads CAWSKGTSGGAKDTQYF. CDR3 DNA sequence: TGTGCCTGGAGTAAAGGGACTAGCGGGGGGGCCAAAGATACGCAGTATTTT. V usage is TRBV30 and J usage is TRBJ2-3; 16 bases align to TRBD2. In germline, CDR1 is GTSNPN, CDR2 SVGIG (reference sequence). J lost 5 bases, V lost 2 bases, and 7 bases had no gene match. The CDR3 has 17 residues.

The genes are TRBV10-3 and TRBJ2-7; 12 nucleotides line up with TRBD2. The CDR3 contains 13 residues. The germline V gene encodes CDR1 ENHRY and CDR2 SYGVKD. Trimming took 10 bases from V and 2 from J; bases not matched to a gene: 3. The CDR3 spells CATTSGGTYEQYF. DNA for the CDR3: TGTGCCACAACTAGCGGGGGGACCTACGAGCAGTACTTC.

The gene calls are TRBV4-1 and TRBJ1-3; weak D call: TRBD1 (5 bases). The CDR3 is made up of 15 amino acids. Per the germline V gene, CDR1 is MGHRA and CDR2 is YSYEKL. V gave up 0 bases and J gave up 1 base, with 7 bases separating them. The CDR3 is CASSQDRVSGNTIYF. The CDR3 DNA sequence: TGCGCCAGCAGCCAAGACAGGGTGTCTGGAAACACCATATATTTT.

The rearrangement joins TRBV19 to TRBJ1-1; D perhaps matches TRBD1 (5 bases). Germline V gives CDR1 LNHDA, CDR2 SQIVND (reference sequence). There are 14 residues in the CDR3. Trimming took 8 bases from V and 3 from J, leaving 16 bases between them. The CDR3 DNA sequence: TGTGCCAGTCAACGAGACAGATGGGACACTGAAGCTTTCTTT. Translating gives CASQRDRWDTEAFF.

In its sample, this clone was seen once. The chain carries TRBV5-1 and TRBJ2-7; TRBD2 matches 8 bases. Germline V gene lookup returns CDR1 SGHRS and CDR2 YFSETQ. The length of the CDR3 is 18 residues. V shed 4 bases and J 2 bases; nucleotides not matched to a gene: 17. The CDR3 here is CASSQGALGAGVAYEQYF. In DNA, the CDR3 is TGCGCCAGCAGCCAAGGGGCCCTAGGAGCGGGGGTCGCCTACGAGCAGTACTTC.

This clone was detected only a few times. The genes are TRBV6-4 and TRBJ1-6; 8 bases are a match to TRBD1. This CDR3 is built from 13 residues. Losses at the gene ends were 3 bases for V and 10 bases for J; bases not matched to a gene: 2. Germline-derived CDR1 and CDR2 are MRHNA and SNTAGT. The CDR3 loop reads CASSETGDSPLHF. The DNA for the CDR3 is TGTGCCAGCAGTGAGACAGGGGACTCACCCCTCCACTTT.

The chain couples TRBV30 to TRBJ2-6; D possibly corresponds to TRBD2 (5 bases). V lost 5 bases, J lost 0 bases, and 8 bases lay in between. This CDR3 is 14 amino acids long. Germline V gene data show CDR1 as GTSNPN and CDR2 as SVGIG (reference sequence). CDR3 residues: CAWGGISGANVLTF. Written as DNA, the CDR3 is TGTGCCTGGGGAGGTATCTCTGGGGCCAACGTCCTGACTTTC. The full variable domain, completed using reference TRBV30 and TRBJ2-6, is SQTIHQWPATLVQPVGSPLSLECTVEGTSNPNLYWYRQAAGRGLQLLFYSVGIGQISSEVPQNLSASRPQDRQFILSSKKLLLSDSGFYLCAWGGISGANVLTFGAGSRLTVL.

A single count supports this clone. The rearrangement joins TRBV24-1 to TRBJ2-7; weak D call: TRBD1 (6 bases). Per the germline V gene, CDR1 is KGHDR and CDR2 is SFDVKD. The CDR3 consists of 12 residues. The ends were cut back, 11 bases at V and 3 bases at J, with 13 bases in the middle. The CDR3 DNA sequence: TGTGCCAGTTCCCAGGGGAGCTACGAGCAGTACTTC. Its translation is CASSQGSYEQYF.

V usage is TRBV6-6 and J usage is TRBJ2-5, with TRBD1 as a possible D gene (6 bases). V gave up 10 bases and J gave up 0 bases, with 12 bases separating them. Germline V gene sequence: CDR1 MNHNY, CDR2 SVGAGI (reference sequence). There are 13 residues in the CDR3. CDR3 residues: CATLTGNQETQYF. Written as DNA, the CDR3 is TGTGCCACCTTGACAGGAAACCAAGAGACCCAGTACTTC.

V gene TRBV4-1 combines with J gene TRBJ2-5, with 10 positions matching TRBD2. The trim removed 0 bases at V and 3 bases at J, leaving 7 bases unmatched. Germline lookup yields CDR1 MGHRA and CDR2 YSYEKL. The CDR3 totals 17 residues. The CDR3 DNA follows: TGCGCCAGCAGCCAAGATCAGGAGCGGGGGGGCAAAGAGACCCAGTACTTC. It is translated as CASSQDQERGGKETQYF.

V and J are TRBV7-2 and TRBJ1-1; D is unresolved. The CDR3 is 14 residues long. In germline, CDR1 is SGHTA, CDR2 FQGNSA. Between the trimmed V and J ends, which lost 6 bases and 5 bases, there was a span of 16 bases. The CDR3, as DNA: TGTGCCAGCAGGCAAGGACCGGGGTTGACTGAAGCTTTCTTT. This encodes CASRQGPGLTEAFF. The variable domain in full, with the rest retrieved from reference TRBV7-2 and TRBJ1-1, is GAGVSQSPSNKVTEKGKDVELRCDPISGHTALYWYRQSLGQGLEFLIYFQGNSAPDKSGLPSDRFSAERTGGSVSTLTIQRTQQEDSAVYLCASRQGPGLTEAFFGQGTRLTVV.

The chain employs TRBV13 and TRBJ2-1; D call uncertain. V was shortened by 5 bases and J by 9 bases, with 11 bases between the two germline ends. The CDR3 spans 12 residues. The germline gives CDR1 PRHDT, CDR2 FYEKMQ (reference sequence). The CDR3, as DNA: TGTGCCAGCAGCCCGCCTATCGGTGAGCAGTTCTTC. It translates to CASSPPIGEQFF.

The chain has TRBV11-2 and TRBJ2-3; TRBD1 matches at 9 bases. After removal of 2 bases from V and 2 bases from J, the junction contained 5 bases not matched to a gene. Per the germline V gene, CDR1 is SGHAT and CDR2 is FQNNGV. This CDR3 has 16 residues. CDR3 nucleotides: TGTGCCAGCAGCTTATACGGGACAGGGTCCACAGATACGCAGTATTTT. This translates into CASSLYGTGSTDTQYF.

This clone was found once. In nucleotides, the CDR3 is TGCGCCAGCAGCGCGGACAGTGGGCAAGATACGCAGTATTTT. It yields the protein CASSADSGQDTQYF. The chain carries TRBV5-1 and TRBJ2-3; TRBD1 might be the D (6 bases). The CDR3 has 14 amino acids. V lost 4 bases and J 5 bases, leaving 14 bases between the germline ends. Germline assignment: CDR1 SGHRS and CDR2 YFSETQ.

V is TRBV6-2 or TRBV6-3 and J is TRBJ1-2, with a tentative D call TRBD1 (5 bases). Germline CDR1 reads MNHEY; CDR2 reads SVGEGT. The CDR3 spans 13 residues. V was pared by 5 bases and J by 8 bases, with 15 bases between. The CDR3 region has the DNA TGTGCCAGCAGTCACCCCCAAGGGGTAGGCTACACCTTC. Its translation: CASSHPQGVGYTF.

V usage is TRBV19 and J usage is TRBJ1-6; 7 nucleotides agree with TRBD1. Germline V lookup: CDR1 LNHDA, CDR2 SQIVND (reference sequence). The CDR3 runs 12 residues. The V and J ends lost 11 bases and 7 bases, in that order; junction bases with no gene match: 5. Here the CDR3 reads CASRGRNSPLHF. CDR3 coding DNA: TGTGCCTCGAGGGGGCGGAATTCACCCCTCCACTTT.

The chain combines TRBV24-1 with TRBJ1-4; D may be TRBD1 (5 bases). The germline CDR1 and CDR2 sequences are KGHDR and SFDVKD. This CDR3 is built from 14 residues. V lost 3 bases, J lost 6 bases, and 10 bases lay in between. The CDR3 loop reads CATSDGQGDEKLFF. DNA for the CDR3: TGTGCCACCAGTGATGGGCAAGGGGATGAAAAACTGTTTTTT.

CDR3 in amino acids: CASSDGTGLAQPQHF. CDR3 nucleotide sequence: TGTGCCAGCAGTGATGGGACAGGGCTCGCTCAGCCCCAGCATTTT. This chain uses TRBV2 with TRBJ1-5, with TRBD1 matching over 9 bases. V shed 3 bases and J 6 bases; nucleotides not matched to a gene: 6. This CDR3 contains 15 residues. The germline V gene encodes CDR1 SNHLY and CDR2 FYNNEI. The complete variable domain, with remaining parts taken from reference TRBV2 and TRBJ1-5, reads EPEVTQTPSHQVTQMGQEVILRCVPISNHLYFYWYRQILGQKVEFLVSFYNNEISEKSEIFDDQFSVERPDGSNFTLKIRSTKLEDSAMYFCASSDGTGLAQPQHFGDGTRLSIL.

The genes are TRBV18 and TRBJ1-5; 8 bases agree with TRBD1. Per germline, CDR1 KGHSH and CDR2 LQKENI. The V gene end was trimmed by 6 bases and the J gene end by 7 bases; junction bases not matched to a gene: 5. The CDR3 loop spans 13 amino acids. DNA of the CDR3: TGTGCCAGCTCTCCCACAGGGGGACAGCCCCAGCATTTT. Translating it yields CASSPTGGQPQHF.

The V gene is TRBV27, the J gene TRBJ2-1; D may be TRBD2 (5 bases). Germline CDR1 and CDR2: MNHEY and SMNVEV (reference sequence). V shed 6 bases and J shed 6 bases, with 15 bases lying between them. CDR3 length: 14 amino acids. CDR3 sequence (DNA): TGTGCCAGCAGCATAGACTACTTGAGCAATGAGCAGTTCTTC. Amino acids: CASSIDYLSNEQFF.

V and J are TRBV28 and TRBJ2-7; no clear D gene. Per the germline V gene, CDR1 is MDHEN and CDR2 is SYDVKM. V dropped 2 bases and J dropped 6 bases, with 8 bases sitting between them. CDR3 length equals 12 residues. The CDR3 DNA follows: TGTGCCAGCAGTTTACTCAGTACCGAGCAGTACTTC. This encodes CASSLLSTEQYF.

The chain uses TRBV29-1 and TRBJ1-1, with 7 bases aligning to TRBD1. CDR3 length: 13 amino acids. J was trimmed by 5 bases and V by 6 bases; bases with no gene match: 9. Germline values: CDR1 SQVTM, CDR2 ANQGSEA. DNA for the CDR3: TGCAGCGTCCAGACAGGGAGTTATACTGAAGCTTTCTTT. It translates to CSVQTGSYTEAFF.

The CDR3 is CASSYVESIQYF. The DNA of the CDR3 is TGTGCCAGCAGTTACGTGGAGAGCATTCAGTACTTC. The rearrangement links TRBV6-2 or TRBV6-3 to TRBJ2-4; D gene unclear. Trimming removed 2 bases from V and 9 bases from J, with 8 bases in between. CDR1 MNHEY and CDR2 SVGEGT come from the germline V gene. The CDR3 spans 12 residues.

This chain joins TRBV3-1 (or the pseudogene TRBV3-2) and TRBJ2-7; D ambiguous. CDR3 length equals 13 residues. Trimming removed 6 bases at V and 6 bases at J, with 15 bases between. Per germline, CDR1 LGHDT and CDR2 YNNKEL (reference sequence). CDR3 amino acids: CASSSNYRSEQYF. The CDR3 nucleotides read TGTGCCAGCAGTTCAAACTATAGGAGCGAGCAGTACTTC.

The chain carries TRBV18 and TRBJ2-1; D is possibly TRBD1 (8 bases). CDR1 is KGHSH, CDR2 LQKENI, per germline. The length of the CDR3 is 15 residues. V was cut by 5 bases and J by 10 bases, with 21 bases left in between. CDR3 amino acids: CASSSAASGDREQFF. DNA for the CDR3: TGTGCCAGCTCATCGGCCGCGAGCGGGGACAGGGAGCAGTTCTTC.

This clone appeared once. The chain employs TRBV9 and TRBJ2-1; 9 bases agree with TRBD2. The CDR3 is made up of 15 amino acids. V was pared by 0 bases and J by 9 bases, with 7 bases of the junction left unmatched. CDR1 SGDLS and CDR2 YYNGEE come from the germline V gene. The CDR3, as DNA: TGTGCCAGCAGCGTAGGGAGCGGGGGGCCAGGTGAGCAGTTCTTC. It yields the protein CASSVGSGGPGEQFF.

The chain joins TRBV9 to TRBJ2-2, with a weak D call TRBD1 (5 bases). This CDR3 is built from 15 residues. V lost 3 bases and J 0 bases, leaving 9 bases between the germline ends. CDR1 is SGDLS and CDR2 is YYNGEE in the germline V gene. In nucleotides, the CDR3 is TGTGCCAGCAGCGGTCAGGGAACGAACACCGGGGAGCTGTTTTTT. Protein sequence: CASSGQGTNTGELFF.